Shown below are 22 T cell receptor beta chains from a single sample sequenced in a study of T cell responses to AZD1222 COVID-19 vaccine. This table comes from immunoSEQ multiplex PCR, and its TCRdb copy is limited to in-frame clones, with some not included. The sample shows approximately 150,000 clones, around 90% of them seen only once. Material: peripheral blood, obtained 28 days after the second dose of the MenACWY control vaccine. These receptors were taken from an adult who received the MenACWY meningococcal vaccine as a control.

The rearrangement uses TRBV7-9 and TRBJ2-1; a weak D match, TRBD2 (6 bases). Germline CDR1 reads SEHNR; CDR2 reads FQNEAQ (reference sequence). This CDR3 comprises 13 residues. The germline V and J ends were trimmed by 3 bases and 9 bases, with 12 bases remaining between them. The CDR3, as DNA: TGTGCCAGCAGCTTGACTGCGGGGACTGAGCAGTTCTTC. It codes for CASSLTAGTEQFF.

The V gene is TRBV6-6, the J gene TRBJ1-1, with D uncertain. This CDR3 is built from 13 residues. Germline V lookup: CDR1 MNHNY, CDR2 SVGAGI (reference sequence). The V gene lost 3 bases and the J gene lost 0 bases, with 5 bases spanning the gap. The CDR3 region has the DNA TGTGCCAGCAGTTATGGAATGAACACTGAAGCTTTCTTT. Its protein product is CASSYGMNTEAFF.

The chain employs TRBV2 and TRBJ1-1; perhaps TRBD1 as D (6 bases). The CDR3 length is 13 residues. CDR1 and CDR2 from the germline V gene are SNHLY and FYNNEI. V was pared by 3 bases and J by 5 bases, with 10 bases between. In DNA, the CDR3 is TGTGCCAGCAGTGACAGGGGAGGGACTGAAGCTTTCTTT. Protein: CASSDRGGTEAFF.

This clone was counted a few times. CDR3: CASSPTGTEAFF. CDR3 DNA: TGTGCCAGCAGCCCAACAGGAACTGAAGCTTTCTTT. The gene calls are TRBV3-1 (or the pseudogene TRBV3-2) and TRBJ1-1, with D possibly TRBD1 on 5 matching bases. Per the germline V gene, CDR1 is LGHDT and CDR2 is YNNKEL (reference sequence). CDR3 length: 12 amino acids. V shed 4 bases and J shed 5 bases, with 8 bases lying between them.

The count of this clone is one. This sequence joins TRBV29-1 and TRBJ1-1; no firm D call. The CDR3 is made up of 13 amino acids. Trimming removed 6 bases from V and 4 bases from J, with 15 bases in between. Germline V gene sequence: CDR1 SQVTM, CDR2 ANQGSEA. This CDR3 reads CSVADSRFTEAFF. Written as DNA, the CDR3 is TGCAGCGTGGCTGACTCCCGGTTCACTGAAGCTTTCTTT.

The chain has TRBV7-3 and TRBJ2-3; D possibly corresponds to TRBD2 (6 bases). V was shortened by 5 bases and J by 1 base, with 10 bases between the two germline ends. The CDR3 sequence is 14 residues long. The germline V gene has CDR1 SGHTA and CDR2 FQGTGA. The CDR3: CASSPGGGTDTQYF. The CDR3 bases are TGTGCCAGCAGCCCAGGCGGGGGCACAGATACGCAGTATTTT.

This chain connects TRBV10-3 to TRBJ1-5; D gene uncertain. Germline CDR1 is ENHRY and CDR2 is SYGVKD. The CDR3 length is 16 residues. With 0 bases removed from V and 4 bases from J, the gap between germline ends came to 13 bases. The CDR3 nucleotides are TGTGCCATCAGTGAGTCTGCGGGGAGGGAAAATCAGCCCCAGCATTTT. It encodes CAISESAGRENQPQHF.

This sequence joins TRBV28 and TRBJ1-2; D not certain. The germline V and J ends were trimmed by 2 bases and 4 bases, with 14 bases remaining between them. There are 15 residues in the CDR3. CDR1 is MDHEN and CDR2 is SYDVKM in the germline V gene. This CDR3 is CASSLIGREGYGYTF. The DNA for the CDR3 is TGTGCCAGCAGTTTAATCGGGAGAGAAGGCTATGGCTACACCTTC.

The chain joins TRBV11-3 to TRBJ1-1; TRBD1 is a possible D gene (5 bases). This CDR3 has 12 residues. Looked up from germline, CDR1 is SGHNT and CDR2 is YENEEA. Trimming pared 0 bases from V and 11 bases from J, leaving 10 bases between. CDR3 nucleotide sequence: TGTGCCAGCAGCTTAGATCTGGGGGGGGCTTTCTTT. This codes for CASSLDLGGAFF.

The chain joins TRBV7-8 to TRBJ2-5; TRBD2 matches 7 bases. V lost 3 bases, J lost 3 bases, and 10 bases stayed unmatched. Germline loops: CDR1 SGHVS, CDR2 FQNEAQ. The CDR3 length is 16 residues. CDR3 DNA: TGTGCCAGCAGCTTTCGGGAGGCTAGCGGCAAAGAGACCCAGTACTTC. It translates to CASSFREASGKETQYF.

This clone was detected only once. The chain recombines TRBV6-5 with TRBJ2-7, with 9 bases fitting TRBD1. CDR3 length: 13 residues. In germline, CDR1 is MNHEY, CDR2 SVGAGI. After removal of 4 bases from V and 4 bases from J, the junction contained 2 bases not matched to a gene. CDR3 sequence reads: CASSSTGGYEQYF. As DNA, the CDR3 is TGTGCCAGCAGTTCGACAGGGGGTTACGAGCAGTACTTC.

The chain carries TRBV19 and TRBJ2-3, with no clear D. The germline V gene has CDR1 LNHDA and CDR2 SQIVND (reference sequence). The CDR3 contains 12 residues. The germline V and J ends were trimmed by 5 bases and 4 bases, with 7 bases remaining between them. The CDR3 nucleotides read TGTGCCAGTAGTCAGGAAGCAGATACGCAGTATTTT. This sequence encodes CASSQEADTQYF. Drawing the rest from reference TRBV19 and TRBJ2-3, the complete variable domain is DGGITQSPKYLFRKEGQNVTLSCEQNLNHDAMYWYRQDPGQGLRLIYYSQIVNDFQKGDIAEGYSVSREKKESFPLTVTSAQKNPTAFYLCASSQEADTQYFGPGTRLTVL.

V and J are TRBV7-2 and TRBJ1-4, with unresolved D. The CDR3 length is 14 residues. The germline CDR1 and CDR2 sequences are SGHTA and FQGNSA. V lost 1 base, J lost 8 bases, and 11 bases lay in between. The CDR3 nucleotides are TGTGCCAGCAGCTTAGGACACGGCGGGGAAAAACTGTTTTTT. Translation: CASSLGHGGEKLFF.

The genes are TRBV7-9 and TRBJ1-1; D might be TRBD1 (6 bases). The CDR3 covers 15 residues. Germline V CDR1 and CDR2: SEHNR, FQNEAQ (reference sequence). Trimming removed 4 bases at V and 4 bases at J, with 16 bases between. The CDR3, as DNA: TGTGCCAGCAGCTATAACAGGGTTTTTGGCACTGAAGCTTTCTTT. This encodes CASSYNRVFGTEAFF.

The gene calls are TRBV6-5 and TRBJ1-1; D gene ambiguous. Germline V lookup: CDR1 MNHEY, CDR2 SVGAGI. The germline V and J ends were trimmed by 1 base and 1 base, with 7 bases remaining between them. The CDR3 runs 14 residues. CDR3 amino acids: CASSYYPGNTEAFF. As DNA, the CDR3 is TGTGCCAGCAGTTACTACCCAGGGAACACTGAAGCTTTCTTT.

The chain carries TRBV18 and TRBJ2-2; TRBD2 matches 11 bases. Germline loops: CDR1 KGHSH, CDR2 LQKENI. After removal of 6 bases from V and 3 bases from J, the junction contained 3 bases not matched to a gene. This CDR3 spans 15 amino acids. CDR3 sequence reads: CASSAGLADTGELFF. CDR3 DNA sequence: TGTGCCAGCTCTGCGGGACTAGCGGACACCGGGGAGCTGTTTTTT.

The V and J genes are TRBV18 and TRBJ1-4; D perhaps matches TRBD1 (5 bases). Germline loops: CDR1 KGHSH, CDR2 LQKENI. This CDR3 has 16 residues. Trimming left V 3 bases short and J 7 bases short, with 18 bases between. The CDR3 region is CASSPTLSGLGEKLFF. The DNA of the CDR3 is TGTGCCAGCTCACCGACGCTATCGGGGCTCGGTGAAAAACTGTTTTTT.

As DNA, the CDR3 is TGTGCCATCAGTGAGTCGGAGCGGGGGAAAAACATTCAGTACTTC. Amino acid sequence: CAISESERGKNIQYF. This chain uses TRBV10-3 with TRBJ2-4; 8 bases fit TRBD2. V lost 0 bases, J lost 4 bases, and 2 bases stayed unmatched. The CDR3 has 15 residues. The germline CDR1 and CDR2 sequences are ENHRY and SYGVKD.

J is TRBJ1-1 and V is TRBV18; 9 bases align to TRBD1. Trimming at V came to 5 bases and at J to 4 bases, leaving 8 bases not matched to a gene. This CDR3 comprises 15 residues. Germline CDR1 is KGHSH and CDR2 is LQKENI. In nucleotides, the CDR3 is TGTGCCAGCTCAGCAACCGGGACAGGGTTCACTGAAGCTTTCTTT. Translation: CASSATGTGFTEAFF.

The chain has TRBV5-1 and TRBJ2-2; TRBD2 matches 7 bases. Germline V CDR1 and CDR2: SGHRS, YFSETQ. CDR3 length equals 16 residues. V gave up 2 bases and J gave up 1 base; unmatched junction bases: 5. The CDR3, as DNA: TGCGCCAGCAGCTTCCGGGGAGGGATGAACACCGGGGAGCTGTTTTTT. Translated: CASSFRGGMNTGELFF.

The chain links TRBV29-1 to TRBJ1-2; TRBD1 might be the D (5 bases). Germline CDR1 is SQVTM and CDR2 is ANQGSEA. V was clipped by 6 bases and J by 4 bases, with 15 bases between them. CDR3 length: 13 amino acids. DNA for the CDR3: TGCAGCGTGGAACACGGGGACCGCTATGGCTACACCTTC. It yields the protein CSVEHGDRYGYTF.

This clone was seen a single time. The chain joins TRBV10-3 to TRBJ1-2; tentatively, D is TRBD1 (5 bases). The CDR3 is made up of 14 amino acids. Trimming cost V 6 bases and J 0 bases, with 11 bases left between them. In germline, CDR1 is ENHRY, CDR2 SYGVKD. The CDR3 protein is CAIRGDSPNYGYTF. The CDR3, as DNA: TGTGCCATCAGGGGGGACTCGCCTAACTATGGCTACACCTTC.